This entry is about one T cell receptor beta chain. This CDR3 has 15 amino acids. V dropped 2 bases and J dropped 6; count of bases not matched to a gene: 7. The germline gives CDR1 SGDLS, CDR2 YYNGEE. This entry comes from a study of blood T cell repertoires in COVID-19. Measured with immunoSEQ multiplex PCR; TCRdb has only the in-frame clones, and not every one. The sample yields more than 65,000 clones, under 95% seen once. This chain connects TRBV9 to TRBJ2-7; 11 nucleotides align to TRBD2. Material: peripheral blood. The sequence derives from a human donor in a cohort sampled during active COVID-19. The CDR3 region is CASSVSGGAGSEQYF. The CDR3, as DNA: TGTGCCAGCAGCGTTAGCGGGGGGGCCGGGTCCGAGCAGTACTTC.